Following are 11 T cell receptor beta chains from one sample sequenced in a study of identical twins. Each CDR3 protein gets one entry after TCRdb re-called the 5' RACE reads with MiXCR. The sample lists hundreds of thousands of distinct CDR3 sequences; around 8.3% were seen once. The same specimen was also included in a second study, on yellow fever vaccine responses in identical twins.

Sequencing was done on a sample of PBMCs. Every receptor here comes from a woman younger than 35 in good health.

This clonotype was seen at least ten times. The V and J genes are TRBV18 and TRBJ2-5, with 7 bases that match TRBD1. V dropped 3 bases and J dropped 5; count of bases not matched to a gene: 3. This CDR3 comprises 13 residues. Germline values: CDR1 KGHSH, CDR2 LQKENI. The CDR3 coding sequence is TGTGCCAGCTCACCTCCCAGGGGGGAGACCCAGTACTTC. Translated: CASSPPRGETQYF.

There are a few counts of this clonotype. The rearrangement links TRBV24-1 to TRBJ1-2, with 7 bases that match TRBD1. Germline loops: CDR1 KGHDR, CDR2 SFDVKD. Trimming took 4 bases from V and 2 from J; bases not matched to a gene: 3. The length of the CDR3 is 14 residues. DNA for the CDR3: TGTGCCACCAGTGAGCCGGGACAGAACTATGGCTACACCTTC. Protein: CATSEPGQNYGYTF.

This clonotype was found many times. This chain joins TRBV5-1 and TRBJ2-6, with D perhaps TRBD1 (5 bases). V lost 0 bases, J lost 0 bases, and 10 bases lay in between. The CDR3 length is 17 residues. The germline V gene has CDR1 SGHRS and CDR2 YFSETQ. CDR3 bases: TGCGCCAGCAGCTTGGAAGGGGTCGGCTCTGGGGCCAACGTCCTGACTTTC. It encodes CASSLEGVGSGANVLTF.

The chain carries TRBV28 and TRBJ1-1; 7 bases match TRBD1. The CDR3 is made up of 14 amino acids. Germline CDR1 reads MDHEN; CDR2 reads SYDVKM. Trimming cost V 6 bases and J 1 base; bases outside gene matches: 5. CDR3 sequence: CASSTGASNTEAFF. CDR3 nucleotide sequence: TGTGCCAGCAGCACAGGGGCCTCGAACACTGAAGCTTTCTTT.

CDR3 sequence (DNA): TGTGCCAGCAGTTACGGCAGCGGAGGGGACACCGGGGAGCTGTTTTTT. Translation gives CASSYGSGGDTGELFF. The V gene is TRBV6-5, the J gene TRBJ2-2; perhaps TRBD2 as D (6 bases). The CDR3 extends over 16 amino acids. CDR1 and CDR2 from the germline V gene are MNHEY and SVGAGI. The V gene lost 2 bases and the J gene lost 3 bases, with 13 bases spanning the gap.

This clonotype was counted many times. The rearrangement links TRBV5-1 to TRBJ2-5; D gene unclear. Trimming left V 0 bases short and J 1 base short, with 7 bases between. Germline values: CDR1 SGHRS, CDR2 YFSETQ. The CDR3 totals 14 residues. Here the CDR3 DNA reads TGCGCCAGCAGCTTGGCTTCCTCCCAAGAGACCCAGTACTTC. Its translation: CASSLASSQETQYF.

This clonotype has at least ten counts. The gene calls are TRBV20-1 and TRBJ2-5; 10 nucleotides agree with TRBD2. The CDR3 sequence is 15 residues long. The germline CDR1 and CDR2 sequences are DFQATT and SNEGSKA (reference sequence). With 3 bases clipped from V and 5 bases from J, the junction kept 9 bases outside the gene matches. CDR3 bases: TGCAGTGCTAGCCCCGGGACTAGCGCGGGGGAGACCCAGTACTTC. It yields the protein CSASPGTSAGETQYF.

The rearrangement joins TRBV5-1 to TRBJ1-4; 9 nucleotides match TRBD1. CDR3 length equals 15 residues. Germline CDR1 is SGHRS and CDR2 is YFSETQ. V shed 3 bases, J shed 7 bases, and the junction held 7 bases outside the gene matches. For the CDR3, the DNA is TGCGCCAGCAGCTCGATACAGGGGGCGGCTGAAAAACTGTTTTTT. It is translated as CASSSIQGAAEKLFF. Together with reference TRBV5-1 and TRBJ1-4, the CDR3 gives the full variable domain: KAGVTQTPRYLIKTRGQQVTLSCSPISGHRSVSWYQQTPGQGLQFLFEYFSETQRNKGNFPGRFSGRQFSNSRSEMNVSTLELGDSALYLCASSSIQGAAEKLFFGSGTQLSVL.

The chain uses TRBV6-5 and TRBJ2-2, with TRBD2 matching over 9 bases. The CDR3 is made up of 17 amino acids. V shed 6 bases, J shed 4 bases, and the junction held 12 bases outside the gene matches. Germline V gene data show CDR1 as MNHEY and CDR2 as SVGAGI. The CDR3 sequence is CASSLPASGASTGELFF. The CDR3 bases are TGTGCCAGCAGCTTACCGGCTAGCGGGGCCTCCACCGGGGAGCTGTTTTTT.

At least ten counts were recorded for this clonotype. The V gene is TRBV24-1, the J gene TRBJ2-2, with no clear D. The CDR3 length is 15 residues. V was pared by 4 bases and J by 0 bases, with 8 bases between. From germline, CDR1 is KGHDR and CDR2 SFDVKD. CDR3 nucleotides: TGTGCCACCAGTGACTTTGCTACGAACACCGGGGAGCTGTTTTTT. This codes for CATSDFATNTGELFF.

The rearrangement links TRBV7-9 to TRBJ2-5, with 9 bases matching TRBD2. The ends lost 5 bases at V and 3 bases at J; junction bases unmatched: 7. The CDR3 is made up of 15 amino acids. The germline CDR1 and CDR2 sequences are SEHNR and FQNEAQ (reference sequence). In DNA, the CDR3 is TGTGCCAGCAGCGGGGGACTAGCCCTAGAAGAGACCCAGTACTTC. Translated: CASSGGLALEETQYF.